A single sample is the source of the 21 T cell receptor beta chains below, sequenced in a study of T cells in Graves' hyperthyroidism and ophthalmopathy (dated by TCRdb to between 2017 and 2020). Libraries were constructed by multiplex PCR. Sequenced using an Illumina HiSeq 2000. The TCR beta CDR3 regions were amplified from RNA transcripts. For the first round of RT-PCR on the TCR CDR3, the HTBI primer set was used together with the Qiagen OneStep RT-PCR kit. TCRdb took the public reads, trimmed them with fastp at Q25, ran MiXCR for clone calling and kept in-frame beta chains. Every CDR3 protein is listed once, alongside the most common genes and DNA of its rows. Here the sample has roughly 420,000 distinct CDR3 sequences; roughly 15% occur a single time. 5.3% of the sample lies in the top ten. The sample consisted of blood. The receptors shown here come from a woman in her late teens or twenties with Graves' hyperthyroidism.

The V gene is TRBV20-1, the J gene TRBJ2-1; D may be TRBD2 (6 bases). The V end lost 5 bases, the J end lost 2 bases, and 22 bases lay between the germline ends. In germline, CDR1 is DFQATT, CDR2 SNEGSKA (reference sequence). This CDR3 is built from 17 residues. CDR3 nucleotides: TGCAGTGCTCGCTCTCTTCTGTTGACTAGTCCCTACAATGAGCAGTTCTTC. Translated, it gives CSARSLLLTSPYNEQFF.

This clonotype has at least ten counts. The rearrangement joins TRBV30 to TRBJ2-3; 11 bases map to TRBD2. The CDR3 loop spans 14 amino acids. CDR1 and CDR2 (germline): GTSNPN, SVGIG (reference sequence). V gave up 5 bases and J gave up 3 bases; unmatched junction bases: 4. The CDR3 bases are TGTGCCTGGGAGCTAGCGGGAGGAACAGATACGCAGTATTTT. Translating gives CAWELAGGTDTQYF.

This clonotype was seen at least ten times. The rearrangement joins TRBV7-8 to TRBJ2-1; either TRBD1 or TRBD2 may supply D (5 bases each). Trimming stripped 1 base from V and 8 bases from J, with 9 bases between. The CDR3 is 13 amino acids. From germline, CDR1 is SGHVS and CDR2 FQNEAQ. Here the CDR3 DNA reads TGTGCCAGCAGCTTAGAACGGGGCTATGAGCAGTTCTTC. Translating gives CASSLERGYEQFF. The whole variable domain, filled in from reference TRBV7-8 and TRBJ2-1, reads GAGVSQSPRYKVAKRGQDVALRCDPISGHVSLFWYQQALGQGPEFLTYFQNEAQLDKSGLPSDRFFAERPEGSVSTLKIQRTQQEDSAVYLCASSLERGYEQFFGPGTRLTVL.

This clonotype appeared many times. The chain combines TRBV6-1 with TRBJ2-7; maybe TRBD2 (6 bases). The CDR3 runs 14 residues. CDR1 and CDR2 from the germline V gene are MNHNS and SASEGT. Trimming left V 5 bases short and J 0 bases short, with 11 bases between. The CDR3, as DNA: TGTGCCAGCAGTTATAGCGGAGCCTCCTACGAGCAGTACTTC. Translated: CASSYSGASYEQYF.

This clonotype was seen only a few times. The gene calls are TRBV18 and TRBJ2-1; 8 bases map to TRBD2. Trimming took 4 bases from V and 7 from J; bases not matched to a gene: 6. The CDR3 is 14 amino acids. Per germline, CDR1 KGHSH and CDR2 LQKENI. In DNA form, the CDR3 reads TGTGCCAGCTCACAAGCGGGAGATAGAAATGAGCAGTTCTTC. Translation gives CASSQAGDRNEQFF.

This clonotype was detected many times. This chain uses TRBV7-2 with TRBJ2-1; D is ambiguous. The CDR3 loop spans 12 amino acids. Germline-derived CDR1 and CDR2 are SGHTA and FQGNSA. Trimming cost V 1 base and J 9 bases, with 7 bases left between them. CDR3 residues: CASSLDAGEQFF. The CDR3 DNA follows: TGTGCCAGCAGCTTAGACGCCGGTGAGCAGTTCTTC.

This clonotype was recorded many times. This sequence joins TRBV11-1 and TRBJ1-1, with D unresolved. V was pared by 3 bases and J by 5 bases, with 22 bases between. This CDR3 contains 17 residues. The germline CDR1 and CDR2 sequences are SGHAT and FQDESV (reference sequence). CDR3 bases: TGTGCCAGCAGCTTCTACCCGGTGATGGCCTTAGGGACTGAAGCTTTCTTT. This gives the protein CASSFYPVMALGTEAFF.

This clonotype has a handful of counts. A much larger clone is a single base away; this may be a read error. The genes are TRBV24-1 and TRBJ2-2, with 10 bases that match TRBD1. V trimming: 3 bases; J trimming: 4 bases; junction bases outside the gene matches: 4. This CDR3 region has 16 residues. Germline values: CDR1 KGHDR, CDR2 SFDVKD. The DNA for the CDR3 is TGTGCCACCAGTGATGCCGGGACAGGGGCCACCGGGGAGCTGTTTTTT. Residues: CATSDAGTGATGELFF.

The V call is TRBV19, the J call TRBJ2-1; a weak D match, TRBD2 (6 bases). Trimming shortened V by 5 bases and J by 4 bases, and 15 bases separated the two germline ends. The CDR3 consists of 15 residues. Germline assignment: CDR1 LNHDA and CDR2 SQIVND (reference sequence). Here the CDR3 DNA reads TGTGCCAGTAGTCGCTCTGGCGGGGATTACAATGAGCAGTTCTTC. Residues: CASSRSGGDYNEQFF.

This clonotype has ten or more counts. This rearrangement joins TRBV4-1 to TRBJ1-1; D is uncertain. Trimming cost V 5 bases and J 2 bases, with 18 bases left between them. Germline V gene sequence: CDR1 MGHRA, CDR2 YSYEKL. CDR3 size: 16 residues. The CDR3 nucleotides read TGCGCCAGCAGCGTGCCCCCGGGCCAGATTAACACTGAAGCTTTCTTT. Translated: CASSVPPGQINTEAFF.

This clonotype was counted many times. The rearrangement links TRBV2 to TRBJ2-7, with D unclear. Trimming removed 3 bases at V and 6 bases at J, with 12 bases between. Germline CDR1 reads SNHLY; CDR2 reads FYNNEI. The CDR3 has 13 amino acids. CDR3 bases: TGTGCCAGCAGTGACTATCCGGCGCGCGAGCAGTACTTC. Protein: CASSDYPAREQYF.

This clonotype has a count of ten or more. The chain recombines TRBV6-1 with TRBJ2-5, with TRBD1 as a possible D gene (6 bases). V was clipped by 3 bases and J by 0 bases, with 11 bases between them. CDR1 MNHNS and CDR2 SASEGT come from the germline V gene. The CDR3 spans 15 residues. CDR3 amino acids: CASSDSGTHQETQYF. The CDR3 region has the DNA TGTGCCAGCAGTGATTCGGGGACACACCAAGAGACCCAGTACTTC.

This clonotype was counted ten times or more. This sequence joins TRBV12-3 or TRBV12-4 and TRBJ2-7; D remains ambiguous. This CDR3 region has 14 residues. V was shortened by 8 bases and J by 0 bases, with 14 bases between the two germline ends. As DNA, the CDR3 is TGTGCCAGCGCGAGGTCCCTCCTCTCCTACGAGCAGTACTTC. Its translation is CASARSLLSYEQYF.

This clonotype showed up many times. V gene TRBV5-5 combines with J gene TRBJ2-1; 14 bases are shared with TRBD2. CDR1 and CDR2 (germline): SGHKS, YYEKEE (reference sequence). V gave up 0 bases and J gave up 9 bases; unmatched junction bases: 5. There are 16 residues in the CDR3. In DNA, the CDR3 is TGTGCCAGCAGCTTGGCGGGACTAGCGGGAGTTCGTGAGCAGTTCTTC. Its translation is CASSLAGLAGVREQFF.

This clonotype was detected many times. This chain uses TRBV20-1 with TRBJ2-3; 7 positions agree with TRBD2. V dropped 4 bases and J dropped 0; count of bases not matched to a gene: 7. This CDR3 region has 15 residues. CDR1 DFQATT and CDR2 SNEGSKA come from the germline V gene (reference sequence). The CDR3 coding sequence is TGCAGTGCTATAACTAGCGCTTCTAGCACAGATACGCAGTATTTT. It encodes CSAITSASSTDTQYF.

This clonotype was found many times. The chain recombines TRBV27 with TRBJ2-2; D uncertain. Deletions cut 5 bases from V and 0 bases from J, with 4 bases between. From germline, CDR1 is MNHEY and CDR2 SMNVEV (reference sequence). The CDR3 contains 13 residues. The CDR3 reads CASSNANTGELFF. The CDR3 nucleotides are TGTGCCAGCAGTAACGCGAACACCGGGGAGCTGTTTTTT.

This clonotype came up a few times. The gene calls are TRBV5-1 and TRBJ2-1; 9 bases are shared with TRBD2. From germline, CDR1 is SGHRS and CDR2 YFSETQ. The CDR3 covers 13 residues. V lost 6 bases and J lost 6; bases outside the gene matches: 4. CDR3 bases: TGCGCCAGCACACTAGCGGGTCTCAATGAGCAGTTCTTC. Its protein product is CASTLAGLNEQFF.

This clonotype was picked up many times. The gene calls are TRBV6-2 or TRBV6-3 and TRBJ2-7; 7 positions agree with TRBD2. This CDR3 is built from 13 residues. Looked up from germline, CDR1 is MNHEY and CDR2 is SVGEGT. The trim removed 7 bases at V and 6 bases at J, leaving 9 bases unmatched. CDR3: CASTVTSESEQYF. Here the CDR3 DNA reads TGTGCCAGCACAGTTACTAGCGAGAGCGAGCAGTACTTC.

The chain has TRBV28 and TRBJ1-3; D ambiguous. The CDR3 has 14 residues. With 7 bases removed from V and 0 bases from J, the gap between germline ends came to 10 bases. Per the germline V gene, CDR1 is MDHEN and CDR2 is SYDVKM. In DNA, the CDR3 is TGTGCCAGCACCCCTCTAAGCTCTGGAAACACCATATATTTT. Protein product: CASTPLSSGNTIYF.

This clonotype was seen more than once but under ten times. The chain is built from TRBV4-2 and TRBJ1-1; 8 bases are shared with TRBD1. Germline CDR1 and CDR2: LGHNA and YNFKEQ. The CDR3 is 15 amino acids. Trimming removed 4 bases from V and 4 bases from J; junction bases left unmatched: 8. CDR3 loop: CASSPRTGLSTEAFF. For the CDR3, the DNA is TGTGCCAGCAGCCCCCGGACAGGGCTGAGCACTGAAGCTTTCTTT.

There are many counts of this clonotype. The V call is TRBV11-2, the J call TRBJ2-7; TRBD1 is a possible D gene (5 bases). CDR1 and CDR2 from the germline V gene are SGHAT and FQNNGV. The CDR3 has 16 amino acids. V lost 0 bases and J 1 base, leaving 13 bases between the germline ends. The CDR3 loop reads CASSLDFGQGSYEQYF. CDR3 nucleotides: TGTGCCAGCAGCTTAGATTTCGGGCAGGGTTCCTACGAGCAGTACTTC.